Listed below are T cell receptor beta chains from one sample, sequenced in a study of shared clonotypes between healthy human individuals. Here immunoSEQ multiplex PCR was the method, and the copy in TCRdb shows in-frame clones only, minus some. The sample has 2.3 million or so clones, more than 85% seen once. Material for sequencing was naive CD4+ T cells from PBMCs. Receptor source: a man in his late teens or twenties in good health. Some clones in this sample may be carry-over from other donors' samples. CDR3s include the opening cysteine and the closing phenylalanine or tryptophan. Each record gives: clone size, V gene, J gene, D gene, CDR3 protein, CDR3 DNA. The D gene is left open where the match is weak. The size of a clone is reported for some rows only, either as once, few or many, or as a class for expanded clones.

abundance: NA
v_gene: TRBV5-1
j_gene: TRBJ1-1
d_gene: NA
CDR3aa: CASSLEGHMNTEAFF
CDR3nt: TGCGCCAGCAGCTTGGAGGGGCATATGAACACTGAAGCTTTCTTT

abundance: NA
v_gene: TRBV2
j_gene: TRBJ2-2
d_gene: TRBD2
CDR3aa: CAMGGTGELFF
CDR3nt: TGTGCCATGGGGGGGACCGGGGAGCTGTTTTTT

abundance: NA
v_gene: TRBV28
j_gene: TRBJ1-4
d_gene: NA
CDR3aa: CASSLAVSTRKLFF
CDR3nt: TGTGCCAGCAGTTTAGCGGTCTCAACCCGAAAACTGTTTTTT

abundance: NA
v_gene: TRBV28
j_gene: TRBJ1-4
d_gene: NA
CDR3aa: CASSSASGRVKLFF
CDR3nt: TGTGCCAGCAGCTCCGCATCGGGACGGGTAAAACTGTTTTTT

abundance: NA
v_gene: TRBV18
j_gene: TRBJ1-4
d_gene: NA
CDR3aa: CASSPRESGGVEKLFF
CDR3nt: TGTGCCAGCTCCCCCCGGGAATCGGGGGGAGTTGAAAAACTGTTTTTT

abundance: NA
v_gene: TRBV11-3
j_gene: TRBJ2-5
d_gene: NA
CDR3aa: CASSSGTRGQETQYF
CDR3nt: TGTGCCAGCAGCTCGGGGACGAGGGGGCAAGAGACCCAGTACTTC

abundance: NA
v_gene: TRBV7-9
j_gene: TRBJ2-7
d_gene: TRBD2
CDR3aa: CASSRGEGSYEQYF
CDR3nt: TGTGCCAGCAGCCGCGGGGAGGGGTCCTACGAGCAGTACTTC

abundance: NA
v_gene: TRBV7-8
j_gene: TRBJ1-1
d_gene: TRBD1
CDR3aa: CASSALDRGTPLSFF
CDR3nt: TGTGCCAGCAGCGCCCTAGACAGGGGTACTCCACTATCTTTCTTT

abundance: once
v_gene: TRBV30
j_gene: TRBJ1-1
d_gene: NA
CDR3aa: CAWSNGDMNTEAFF
CDR3nt: TGTGCCTGGAGTAACGGAGACATGAACACTGAAGCTTTCTTT

abundance: NA
v_gene: TRBV5-5
j_gene: TRBJ2-2
d_gene: NA
CDR3aa: CASSLGGPATGELFF
CDR3nt: TGTGCCAGCAGCTTGGGGGGGCCAGCCACCGGGGAGCTGTTTTTT

abundance: NA
v_gene: TRBV9
j_gene: TRBJ2-3
d_gene: NA
CDR3aa: CASSVVPNTQYF
CDR3nt: TGTGCCAGCAGCGTAGTGCCGAATACGCAGTATTTT

abundance: once
v_gene: TRBV5-4
j_gene: TRBJ2-4
d_gene: TRBD1
CDR3aa: CASRTGPLENIQYF
CDR3nt: TGTGCCAGCCGGACAGGGCCCCTAGAAAACATTCAGTACTTC

abundance: NA
v_gene: TRBV6-5
j_gene: TRBJ1-5
d_gene: NA
CDR3aa: CASSLGRYSNQPQHF
CDR3nt: TGTGCCAGCAGTTTAGGGAGATATAGCAATCAGCCCCAGCATTTT

abundance: NA
v_gene: TRBV6-6
j_gene: TRBJ2-3
d_gene: NA
CDR3aa: CASSSAGSTDTQYF
CDR3nt: TGTGCCAGCTCCTCCGCAGGGAGCACAGATACGCAGTATTTT

abundance: NA
v_gene: TRBV7-2
j_gene: TRBJ2-7
d_gene: NA
CDR3aa: CASSLGRVGEQYF
CDR3nt: TGTGCCAGCAGCTTAGGTAGGGTAGGCGAGCAGTACTTC

abundance: once
v_gene: TRBV18
j_gene: TRBJ2-4
d_gene: NA
CDR3aa: CASSQLGGSVNIQYF
CDR3nt: TGTGCCAGCTCACAGTTAGGGGGATCAGTTAACATTCAGTACTTC

abundance: NA
v_gene: TRBV5-1
j_gene: TRBJ2-2
d_gene: TRBD1
CDR3aa: CASSAGTGGAYGELFF
CDR3nt: TGCGCCAGCAGCGCAGGGACAGGGGGCGCGTACGGGGAGCTGTTTTTT

abundance: few
v_gene: TRBV4-2
j_gene: TRBJ1-5
d_gene: TRBD1
CDR3aa: CASSQGRDRAFQPQHF
CDR3nt: TGTGCCAGCAGCCAAGGCAGGGACAGGGCCTTTCAGCCCCAGCATTTT

abundance: NA
v_gene: TRBV5-4
j_gene: TRBJ1-2
d_gene: NA
CDR3aa: CASSWGKDYGYTF
CDR3nt: TGTGCCAGCAGCTGGGGGAAAGACTATGGCTACACCTTC

abundance: NA
v_gene: TRBV5-1
j_gene: TRBJ2-5
d_gene: NA
CDR3aa: CASTSLLGGETQYF
CDR3nt: TGCGCCAGCACTTCCCTCCTCGGTGGGGAGACCCAGTACTTC

abundance: NA
v_gene: TRBV5-1
j_gene: TRBJ2-6
d_gene: NA
CDR3aa: CASSARDTSSGANVLTF
CDR3nt: TGCGCCAGCAGCGCCCGTGACACGAGCTCTGGGGCCAACGTCCTGACTTTC

abundance: NA
v_gene: TRBV7-3
j_gene: TRBJ2-3
d_gene: TRBD2
CDR3aa: CASSRRAISGGRGTDTQYF
CDR3nt: TGTGCCAGCAGCCGTAGGGCGATAAGCGGCGGGAGAGGGACAGATACGCAGTATTTT

abundance: NA
v_gene: TRBV19
j_gene: TRBJ1-1
d_gene: NA
CDR3aa: CASSFFPGGTEAFF
CDR3nt: TGTGCCAGTAGTTTTTTCCCGGGAGGCACTGAAGCTTTCTTT